This TCR beta chain was obtained from a study of identical twins' blood T cells. TCRdb used MiXCR to reprocess the 5' RACE reads, holding one entry per CDR3 protein. The table lists fewer than 450,000 distinct CDR3 sequences, more than 25% of them singletons. The germline V gene encodes CDR1 SQVTM and CDR2 ANQGSEA. The trim removed 4 bases at V and 9 bases at J, leaving 15 bases unmatched. This CDR3 has 15 amino acids. The TCR comes from a woman aged 18-49 years in good health. The V and J genes are TRBV29-1 and TRBJ2-1; 7 bases match TRBD2. Sample: PBMCs. DNA for the CDR3: TGCAGCGTTGTTAAGCTGGCGGGAGATTACGGTGAGCAGTTCTTC. Translated, it gives CSVVKLAGDYGEQFF.